The sequence of this T cell receptor (beta chain) was determined in a study of PD-L1 blockade in urothelial cancer. Study context: Patients commenced atezolizumab around 2014, and it was given at 1,200 mg intravenously every 3 weeks. Study patients had been treated with 0 to 3 previous chemotherapy regimens.

The assay was immunoSEQ multiplex PCR, and TCRdb's table has in-frame clones only and misses some. The top ten hold over 13% of the sample, which has 80,000 to 90,000 clones, over 65% seen once. Germline V gene sequence: CDR1 SGHDN, CDR2 FVKESK. The CDR3 runs 15 residues. Deletions cut 0 bases from V and 2 bases from J, with 9 bases between. The sample's time point: pretreatment peripheral blood. This chain links TRBV14 with TRBJ2-3, with no clear D. Sequenced here: PBMCs, sampled around atezolizumab (anti-PD-L1) treatment. This receptor was taken from a man aged 60 to 75 with urothelial cancer. CDR3: CASSQDLDPTDTQYF. The CDR3 DNA reads as TGTGCCAGCAGCCAAGATCTAGACCCCACAGATACGCAGTATTTT.